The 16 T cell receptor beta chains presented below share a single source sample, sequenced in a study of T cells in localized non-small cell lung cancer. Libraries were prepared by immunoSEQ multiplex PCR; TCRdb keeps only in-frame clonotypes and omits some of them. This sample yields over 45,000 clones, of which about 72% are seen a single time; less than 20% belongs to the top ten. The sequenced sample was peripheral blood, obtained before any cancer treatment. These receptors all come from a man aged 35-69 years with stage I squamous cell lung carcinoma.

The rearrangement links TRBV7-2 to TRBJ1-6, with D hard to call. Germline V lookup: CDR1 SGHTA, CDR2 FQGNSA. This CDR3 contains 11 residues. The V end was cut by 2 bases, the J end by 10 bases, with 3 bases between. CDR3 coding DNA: TGTGCCAGCAGCTTACTCTCACCCCTCCACTTT. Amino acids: CASSLLSPLHF.

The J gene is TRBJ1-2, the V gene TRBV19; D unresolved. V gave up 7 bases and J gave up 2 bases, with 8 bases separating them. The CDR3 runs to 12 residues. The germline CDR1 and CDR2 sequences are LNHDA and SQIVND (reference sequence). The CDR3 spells CASTFSNYGYTF. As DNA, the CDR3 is TGTGCCAGTACATTTTCAAACTATGGCTACACCTTC.

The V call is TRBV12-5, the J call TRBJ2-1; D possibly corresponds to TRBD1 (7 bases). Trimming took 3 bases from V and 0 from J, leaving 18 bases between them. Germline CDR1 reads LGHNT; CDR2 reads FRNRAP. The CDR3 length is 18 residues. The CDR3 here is CASGLLGFRGASYNEQFF. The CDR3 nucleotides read TGTGCTAGTGGTTTATTGGGTTTCAGGGGGGCCTCCTACAATGAGCAGTTCTTC.

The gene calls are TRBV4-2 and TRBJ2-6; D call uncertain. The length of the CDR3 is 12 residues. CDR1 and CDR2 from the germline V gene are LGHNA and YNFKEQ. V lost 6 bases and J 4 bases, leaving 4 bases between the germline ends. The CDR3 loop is CASRGGANVLTF. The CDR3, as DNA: TGTGCCAGCAGGGGGGGGGCCAACGTCCTGACTTTC.

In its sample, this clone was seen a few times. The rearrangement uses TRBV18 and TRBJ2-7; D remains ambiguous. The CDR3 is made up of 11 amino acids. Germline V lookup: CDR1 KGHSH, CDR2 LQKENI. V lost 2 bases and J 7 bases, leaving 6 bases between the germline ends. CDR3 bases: TGTGCCAGCTCACCAGAGAGGGAGCAGTACTTC. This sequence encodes CASSPEREQYF.

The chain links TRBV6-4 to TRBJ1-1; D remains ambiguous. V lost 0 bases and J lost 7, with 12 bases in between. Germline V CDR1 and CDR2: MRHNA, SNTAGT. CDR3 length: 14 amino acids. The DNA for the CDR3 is TGTGCCAGCAGTGACTCCTATGGCGTCGGTGAAGCTTTCTTT. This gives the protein CASSDSYGVGEAFF.

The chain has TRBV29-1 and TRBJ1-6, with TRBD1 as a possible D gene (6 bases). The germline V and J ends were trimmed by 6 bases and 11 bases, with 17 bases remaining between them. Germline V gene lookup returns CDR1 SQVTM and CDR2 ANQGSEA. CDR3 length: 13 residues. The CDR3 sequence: CSVGGVQGTPLHF. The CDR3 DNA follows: TGCAGCGTCGGGGGGGTACAGGGAACACCCCTCCACTTT.

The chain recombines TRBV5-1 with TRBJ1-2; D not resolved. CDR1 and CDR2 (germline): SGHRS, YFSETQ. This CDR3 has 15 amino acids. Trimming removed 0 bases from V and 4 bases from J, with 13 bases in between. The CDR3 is CASSLVSGNIYGYTF. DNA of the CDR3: TGCGCCAGCAGCTTGGTGTCGGGAAATATCTATGGCTACACCTTC. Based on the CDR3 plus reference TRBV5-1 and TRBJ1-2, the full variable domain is KAGVTQTPRYLIKTRGQQVTLSCSPISGHRSVSWYQQTPGQGLQFLFEYFSETQRNKGNFPGRFSGRQFSNSRSEMNVSTLELGDSALYLCASSLVSGNIYGYTFGSGTRLTVV.

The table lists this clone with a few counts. CDR3 sequence reads: CASSEAGGYEQYF. In DNA form, the CDR3 reads TGTGCCAGCAGTGAGGCAGGGGGCTACGAGCAGTACTTC. The chain employs TRBV25-1 and TRBJ2-7, with 7 bases that match TRBD1. Germline V CDR1 and CDR2: MGHDK, SYGVNS. The CDR3 has 13 residues. Trimming took 3 bases from V and 3 from J; bases not matched to a gene: 2.

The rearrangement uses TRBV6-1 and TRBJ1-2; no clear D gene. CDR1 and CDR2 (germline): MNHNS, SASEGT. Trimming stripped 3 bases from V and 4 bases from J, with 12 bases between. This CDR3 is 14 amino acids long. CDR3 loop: CASSEGPGAYGYTF. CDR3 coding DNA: TGTGCCAGCAGTGAGGGCCCAGGAGCCTATGGCTACACCTTC.

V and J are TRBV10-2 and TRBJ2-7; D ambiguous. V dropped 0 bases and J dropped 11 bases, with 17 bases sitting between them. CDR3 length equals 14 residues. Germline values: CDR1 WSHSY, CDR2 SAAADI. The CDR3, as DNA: TGCGCCAGCAGTGAGTCGATTTCGTCCCTTCGGAAGTACTTC. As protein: CASSESISSLRKYF.

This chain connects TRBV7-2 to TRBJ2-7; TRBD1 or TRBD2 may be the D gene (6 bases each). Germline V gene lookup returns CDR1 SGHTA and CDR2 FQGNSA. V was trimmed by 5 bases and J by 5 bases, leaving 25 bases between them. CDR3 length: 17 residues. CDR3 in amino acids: CASSVPPSGQGTNEQYF. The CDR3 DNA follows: TGTGCCAGCAGCGTACCCCCAAGCGGGCAGGGGACGAACGAGCAGTACTTC.

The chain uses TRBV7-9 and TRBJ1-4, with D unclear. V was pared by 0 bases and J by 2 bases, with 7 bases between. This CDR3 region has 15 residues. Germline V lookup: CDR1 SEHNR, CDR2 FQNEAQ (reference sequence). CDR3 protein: CASSLARGTNEKLFF. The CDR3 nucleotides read TGTGCCAGCAGCTTAGCGCGGGGTACTAATGAAAAACTGTTTTTT.

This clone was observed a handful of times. This CDR3 reads CASIPQGKMNTEAFF. The CDR3, as DNA: TGCGCCAGCATACCACAGGGGAAGATGAACACTGAAGCTTTCTTT. V is TRBV4-1 and J is TRBJ1-1; TRBD1 agrees at 7 bases. There are 15 residues in the CDR3. CDR1 and CDR2 (germline): MGHRA, YSYEKL. With V trimmed by 7 bases and J by 0 bases, 8 bases remained unmatched.

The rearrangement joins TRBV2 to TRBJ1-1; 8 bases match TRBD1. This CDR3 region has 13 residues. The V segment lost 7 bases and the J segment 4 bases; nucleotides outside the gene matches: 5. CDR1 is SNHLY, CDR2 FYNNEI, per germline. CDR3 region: CASKGTGGTEAFF. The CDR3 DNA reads TGTGCCAGCAAAGGGACAGGCGGCACTGAAGCTTTCTTT.

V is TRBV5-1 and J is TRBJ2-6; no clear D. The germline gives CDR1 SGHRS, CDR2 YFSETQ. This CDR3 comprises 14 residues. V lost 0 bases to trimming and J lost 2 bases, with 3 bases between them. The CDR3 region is CASSLVTGANVLTF. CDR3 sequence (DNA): TGCGCCAGCAGCTTGGTCACTGGGGCCAACGTCCTGACTTTC.